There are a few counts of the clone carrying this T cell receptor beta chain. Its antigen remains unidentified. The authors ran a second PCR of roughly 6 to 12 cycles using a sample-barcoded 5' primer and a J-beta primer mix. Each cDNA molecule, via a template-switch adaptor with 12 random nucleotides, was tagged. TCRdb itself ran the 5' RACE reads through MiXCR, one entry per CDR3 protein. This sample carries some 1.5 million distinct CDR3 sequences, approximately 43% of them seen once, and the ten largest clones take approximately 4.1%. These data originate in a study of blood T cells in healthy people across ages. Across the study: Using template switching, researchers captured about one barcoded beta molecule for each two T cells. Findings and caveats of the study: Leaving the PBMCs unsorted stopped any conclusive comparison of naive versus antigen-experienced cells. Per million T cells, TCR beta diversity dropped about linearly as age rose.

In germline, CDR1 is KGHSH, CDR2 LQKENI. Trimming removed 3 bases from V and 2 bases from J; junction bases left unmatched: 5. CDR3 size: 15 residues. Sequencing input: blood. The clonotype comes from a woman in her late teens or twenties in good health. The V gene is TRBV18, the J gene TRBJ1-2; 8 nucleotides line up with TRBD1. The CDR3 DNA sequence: TGTGCCAGCTCACCGGGCAGGGGGCACAACTATGGCTACACCTTC. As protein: CASSPGRGHNYGYTF.